The 5 T cell receptor beta chains below all came from one sample that was sequenced in a study of regulatory T cells in long-lasting Graves disease. Building of the TCR beta libraries involved iRepertoire HTBI primers and Arm-PCR of CDR3 regions. TCRdb reprocessed the multiplex PCR reads with MiXCR, giving one entry per CDR3 protein. The repertoire holds hundreds of thousands of distinct CDR3 sequences, with around 16% as singletons. The sample's time point: newly diagnosed GD, antithyroid drugs for less than 3 months. The TCR library was prepared using RNA isolated from PBMCs. Sequencing was performed on peripheral blood mononuclear cells (PBMCs), taken at new diagnosis, from a patient treated with antithyroid drugs. These receptors all come from a female donor with Graves disease.

This clonotype was counted many times. V gene TRBV7-2 combines with J gene TRBJ2-3; D may match TRBD1 or TRBD2 (5 bases each). The germline CDR1 and CDR2 sequences are SGHTA and FQGNSA. This CDR3 region has 16 residues. The germline V and J ends were trimmed by 5 bases and 0 bases, with 15 bases remaining between them. The CDR3 here is CASSAWDGASTDTQYF. Here the CDR3 DNA reads TGTGCCAGCAGCGCGTGGGACGGCGCTAGCACAGATACGCAGTATTTT.

This clonotype was observed at least ten times. The chain joins TRBV15 to TRBJ2-2; weak D call: TRBD1 (6 bases). The V and J ends lost 6 bases and 0 bases respectively, with 11 bases between them. The V gene's germline CDR1 is LNHNV and CDR2 YYDKDF (reference sequence). The CDR3 is 15 residues long. CDR3 protein: CATRTGTTNTGELFF. The CDR3 nucleotides read TGTGCCACCAGAACCGGGACAACGAACACCGGGGAGCTGTTTTTT.

This clonotype was counted at least ten times. CDR3 protein: CASSLSTGSETQYF. The DNA of the CDR3 is TGTGCCAGCAGCTTGTCGACAGGGAGCGAGACCCAGTACTTC. This sequence joins TRBV11-1 and TRBJ2-5; 7 positions agree with TRBD1. Germline CDR1 reads SGHAT; CDR2 reads FQDESV (reference sequence). The J segment lost 5 bases and the V segment lost 3 bases, leaving 6 bases of the junction unmatched. The length of the CDR3 is 14 residues.

The CDR3 coding sequence is TGTGCCAGTAGTCCTCATCTGGGCGGCCAAGAGACCCAGTACTTC. As protein: CASSPHLGGQETQYF. V usage is TRBV19 and J usage is TRBJ2-5, with D hard to call. The germline V gene has CDR1 LNHDA and CDR2 SQIVND (reference sequence). CDR3 size: 15 residues. Trimming pared 5 bases from V and 1 base from J, leaving 14 bases between.

J is TRBJ1-1 and V is TRBV10-2, with 7 bases lining up with TRBD1. Germline V CDR1 and CDR2: WSHSY, SAAADI. J gave up 4 bases and V 5 bases, and 10 bases lay outside the gene matches. This CDR3 is 15 amino acids long. The CDR3 sequence is CASSSTRQGGTEAFF. DNA of the CDR3: TGCGCCAGCAGTTCGACTCGACAGGGAGGCACTGAAGCTTTCTTT.